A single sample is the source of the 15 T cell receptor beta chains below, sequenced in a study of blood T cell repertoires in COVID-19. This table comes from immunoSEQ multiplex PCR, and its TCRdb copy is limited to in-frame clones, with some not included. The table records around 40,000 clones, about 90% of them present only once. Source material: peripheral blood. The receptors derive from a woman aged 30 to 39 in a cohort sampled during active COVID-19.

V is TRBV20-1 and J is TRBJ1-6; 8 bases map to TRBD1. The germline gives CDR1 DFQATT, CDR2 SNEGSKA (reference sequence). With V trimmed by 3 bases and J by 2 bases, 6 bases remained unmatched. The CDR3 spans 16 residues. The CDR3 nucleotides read TGCAGTGCTAGTGGGTCAGGGGGCCCCTATAATTCACCCCTCCACTTT. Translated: CSASGSGGPYNSPLHF.

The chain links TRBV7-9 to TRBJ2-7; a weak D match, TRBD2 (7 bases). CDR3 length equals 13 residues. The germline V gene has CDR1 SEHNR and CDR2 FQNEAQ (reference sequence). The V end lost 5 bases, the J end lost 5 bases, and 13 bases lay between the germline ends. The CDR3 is CASSKGGRDEQYF. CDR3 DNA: TGTGCCAGCAGCAAAGGGGGGAGGGACGAGCAGTACTTC. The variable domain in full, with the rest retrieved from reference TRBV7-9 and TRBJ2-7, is DTGVSQNPRHKITKRGQNVTFRCDPISEHNRLYWYRQTLGQGPEFLTYFQNEAQLEKSRLLSDRFSAERPKGSFSTLEIQRTEQGDSAMYLCASSKGGRDEQYFGPGTRLTVT.

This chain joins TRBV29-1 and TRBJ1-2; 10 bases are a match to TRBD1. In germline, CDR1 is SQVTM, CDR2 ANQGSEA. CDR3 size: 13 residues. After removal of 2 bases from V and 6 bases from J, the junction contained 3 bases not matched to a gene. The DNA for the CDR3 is TGCAGCGTTGAAAGACAGGGGGCAGATGGCTACACCTTC. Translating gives CSVERQGADGYTF.

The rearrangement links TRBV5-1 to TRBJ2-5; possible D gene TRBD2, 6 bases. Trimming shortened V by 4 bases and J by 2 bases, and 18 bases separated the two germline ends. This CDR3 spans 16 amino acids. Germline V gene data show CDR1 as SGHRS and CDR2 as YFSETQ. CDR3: CASSPGPNSGQETQYF. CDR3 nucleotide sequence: TGCGCCAGCAGCCCAGGTCCGAATAGCGGACAAGAGACCCAGTACTTC.

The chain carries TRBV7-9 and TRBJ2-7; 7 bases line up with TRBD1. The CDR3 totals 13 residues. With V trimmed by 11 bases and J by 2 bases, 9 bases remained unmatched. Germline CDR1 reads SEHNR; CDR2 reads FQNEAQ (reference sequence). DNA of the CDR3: TGTGCCGGTGGGACAGAGGACGCCTACGAGCAGTACTTC. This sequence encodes CAGGTEDAYEQYF.

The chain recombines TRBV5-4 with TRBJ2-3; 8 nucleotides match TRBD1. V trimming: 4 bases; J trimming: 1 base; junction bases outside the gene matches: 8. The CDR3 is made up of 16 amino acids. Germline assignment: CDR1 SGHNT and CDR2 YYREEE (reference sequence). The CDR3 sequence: CASSHRTGFRTDTQYF. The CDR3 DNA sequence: TGTGCCAGCAGCCACCGGACAGGGTTCCGCACAGATACGCAGTATTTT. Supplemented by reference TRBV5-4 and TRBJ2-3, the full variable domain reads ETGVTQSPTHLIKTRGQQVTLRCSSQSGHNTVSWYQQALGQGPQFIFQYYREEENGRGNFPPRFSGLQFPNYSSELNVNALELDDSALYLCASSHRTGFRTDTQYFGPGTRLTVL.

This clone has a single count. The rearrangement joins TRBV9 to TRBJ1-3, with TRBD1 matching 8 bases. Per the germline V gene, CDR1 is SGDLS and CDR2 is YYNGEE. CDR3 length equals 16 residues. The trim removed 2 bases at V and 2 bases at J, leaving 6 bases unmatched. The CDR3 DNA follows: TGTGCCAGCAGCGTCGGAGACAGGGGCACTGGAAACACCATATATTTT. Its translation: CASSVGDRGTGNTIYF.

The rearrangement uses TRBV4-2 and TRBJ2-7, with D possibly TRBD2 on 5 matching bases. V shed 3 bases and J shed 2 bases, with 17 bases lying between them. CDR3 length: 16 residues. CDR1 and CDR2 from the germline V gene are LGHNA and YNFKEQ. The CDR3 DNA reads TGTGCCAGCAGCCAGGAGACTAACGACCAGGCCTACGAGCAGTACTTC. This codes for CASSQETNDQAYEQYF.

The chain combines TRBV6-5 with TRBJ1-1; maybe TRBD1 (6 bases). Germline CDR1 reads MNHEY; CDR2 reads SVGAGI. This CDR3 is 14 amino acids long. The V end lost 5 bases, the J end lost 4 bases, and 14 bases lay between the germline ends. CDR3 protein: CASSPDRSLTEAFF. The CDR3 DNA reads TGTGCCAGCAGTCCGGACAGAAGTCTCACTGAAGCTTTCTTT.

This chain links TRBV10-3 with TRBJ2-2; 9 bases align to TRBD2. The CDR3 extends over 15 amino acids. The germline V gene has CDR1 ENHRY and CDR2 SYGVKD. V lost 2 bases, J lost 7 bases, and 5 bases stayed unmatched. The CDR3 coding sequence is TGTGCCATCAGTGAGCGAGCGGGAGGAGTCGGGGAGCTGTTTTTT. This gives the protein CAISERAGGVGELFF.

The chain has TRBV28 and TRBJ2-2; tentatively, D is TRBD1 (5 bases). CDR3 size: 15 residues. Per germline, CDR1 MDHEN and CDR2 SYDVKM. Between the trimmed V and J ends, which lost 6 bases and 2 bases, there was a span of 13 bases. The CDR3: CASSQGHLNTGELFF. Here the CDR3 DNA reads TGTGCCAGCAGCCAAGGACACCTCAACACCGGGGAGCTGTTTTTT.

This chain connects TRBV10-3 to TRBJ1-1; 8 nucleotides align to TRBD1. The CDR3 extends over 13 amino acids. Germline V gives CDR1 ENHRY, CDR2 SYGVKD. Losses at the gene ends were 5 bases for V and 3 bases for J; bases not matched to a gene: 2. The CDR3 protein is CAISKTGDTEAFF. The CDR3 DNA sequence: TGTGCCATCAGTAAGACAGGGGACACTGAAGCTTTCTTT.

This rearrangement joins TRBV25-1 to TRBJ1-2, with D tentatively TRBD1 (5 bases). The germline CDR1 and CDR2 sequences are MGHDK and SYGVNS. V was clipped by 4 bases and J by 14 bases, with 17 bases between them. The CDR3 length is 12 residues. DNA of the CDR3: TGTGCCAGCAGTGTTGACAGTGCCGTGGAGACCTTC. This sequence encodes CASSVDSAVETF.

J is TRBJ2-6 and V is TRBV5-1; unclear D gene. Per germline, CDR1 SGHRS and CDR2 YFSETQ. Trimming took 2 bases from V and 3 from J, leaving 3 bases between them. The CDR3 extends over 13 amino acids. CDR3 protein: CASSFGGANVLTF. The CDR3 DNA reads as TGCGCCAGCAGCTTCGGTGGGGCCAACGTCCTGACTTTC.

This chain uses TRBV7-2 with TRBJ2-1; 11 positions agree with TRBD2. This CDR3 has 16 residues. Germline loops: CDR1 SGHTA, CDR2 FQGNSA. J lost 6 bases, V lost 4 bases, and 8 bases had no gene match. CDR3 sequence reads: CASSSASGRKGNEQFF. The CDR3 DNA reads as TGTGCCAGCAGCTCCGCTAGCGGGAGGAAGGGCAATGAGCAGTTCTTC.